The rows below give T cell receptor beta chains drawn from one sample of a study of regulatory T cells in long-lasting Graves disease. TCRdb ran MiXCR on the multiplex PCR reads and lists one entry per CDR3 protein. This sample has around 430,000 distinct CDR3 sequences, with approximately 23% found just once. Material: peripheral blood mononuclear cells (PBMCs), obtained when the disease was refractory, from a patient treated with antithyroid drugs. Receptors were obtained from a female donor with Graves disease. Both conserved end residues are part of each CDR3. The D gene is left open where the match is weak. Where a row states a size, it is once, few, many or the class of an expanded clone; other rows omit it.

>TRBD2|few|TRBV7-3|TRBJ2-3
CASSLISAGIDTQYF
TGTGCCAGCAGCTTGATATCAGCGGGGATTGATACGCAGTATTTT
>NA|NA|TRBV12-3/TRBV12-4|TRBJ2-7
CASSAWGRSSYEQYF
TGTGCCAGCAGCGCGTGGGGGAGGAGCTCCTACGAGCAGTACTTC
>NA|many|TRBV28|TRBJ1-2
CASKTVRVYGYTF
TGTGCCAGCAAGACTGTTAGGGTCTATGGCTACACCTTC
>NA|few|TRBV4-3|TRBJ2-2
CTSSVALVFHTGELFF
TGCACCAGCAGCGTCGCTCTAGTCTTCCACACCGGGGAGCTGTTTTTT
>TRBD2|few|TRBV12-3/TRBV12-4|TRBJ2-3
CASSRRTSGRTDTQYF
TGTGCCAGCAGTCGACGGACTAGCGGGAGGACAGATACGCAGTATTTT
>NA|many|TRBV10-2|TRBJ1-2
CASSDVPFGYTF
TGCGCCAGCAGTGATGTGCCTTTCGGCTACACCTTC
>TRBD2|NA|TRBV20-1|TRBJ2-5
CSAWMKREGRETQYF
TGCAGTGCTTGGATGAAGCGGGAGGGTCGGGAGACCCAGTACTTC
>TRBD1|NA|TRBV28|TRBJ1-2
CASSFGGTAEWGYTF
TGTGCCAGCAGTTTCGGCGGGACAGCGGAGTGGGGCTACACCTTC
>NA|many|TRBV12-3/TRBV12-4|TRBJ2-7
CASSPPWGTYEQYF
TGTGCCAGCAGTCCCCCTTGGGGTACTTACGAGCAGTACTTC
>NA|once|TRBV20-1|TRBJ1-1
CSARVGEWNTEAFF
TGCAGTGCTAGAGTGGGGGAGTGGAACACTGAAGCTTTCTTT
>NA|many|TRBV11-3|TRBJ1-1
CASNDRDGWTEAFF
TGTGCCAGCAACGACCGGGACGGGTGGACTGAAGCTTTCTTT
>NA|many|TRBV15|TRBJ2-5
CATSRAGGEIQETQYF
TGTGCCACCAGCAGAGCTGGCGGGGAGATCCAAGAGACCCAGTACTTC
>NA|NA|TRBV20-1|TRBJ2-2
CSAPEEGTPGSCFF
NA
>NA|NA|TRBV6-2/TRBV6-3|TRBJ2-6
CASSYGSGPGANVLTF
TGTGCCAGCAGTTACGGATCCGGGCCTGGGGCCAACGTCCTGACTTTC
>NA|few|TRBV7-9|TRBJ2-2
CASSKRETGELFF
TGTGCCAGCAGCAAGAGGGAGACCGGGGAGCTGTTTTTT
>NA|NA|TRBV7-2|TRBJ1-1
CASSFGRFAEAFF
TGTGCCAGCAGCTTTGGCAGGTTCGCTGAAGCTTTCTTT
>TRBD1|many|TRBV6-1|TRBJ1-4
CASSGWDRGREKLFF
TGTGCCAGCAGTGGGTGGGACAGGGGAAGGGAAAAACTGTTTTTT